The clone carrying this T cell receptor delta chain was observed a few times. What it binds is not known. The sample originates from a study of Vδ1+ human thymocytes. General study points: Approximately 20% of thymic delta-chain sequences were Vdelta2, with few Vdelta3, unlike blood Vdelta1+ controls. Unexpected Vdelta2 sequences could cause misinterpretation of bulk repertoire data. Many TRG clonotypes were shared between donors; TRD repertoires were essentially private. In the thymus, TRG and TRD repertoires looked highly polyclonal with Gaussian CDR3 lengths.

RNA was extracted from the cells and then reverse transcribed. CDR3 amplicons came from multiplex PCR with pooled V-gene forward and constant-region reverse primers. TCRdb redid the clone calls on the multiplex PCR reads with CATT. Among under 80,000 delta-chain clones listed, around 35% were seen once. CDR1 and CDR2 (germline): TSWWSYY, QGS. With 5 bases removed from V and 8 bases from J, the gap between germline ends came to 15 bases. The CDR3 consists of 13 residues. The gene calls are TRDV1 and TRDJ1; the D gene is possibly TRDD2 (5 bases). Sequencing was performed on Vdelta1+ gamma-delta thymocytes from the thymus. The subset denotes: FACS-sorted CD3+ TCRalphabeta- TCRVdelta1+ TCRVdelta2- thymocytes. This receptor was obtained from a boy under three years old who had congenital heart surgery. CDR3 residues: CALGKPLQTKLIF. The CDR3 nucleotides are TGTGCTCTTGGGAAGCCCCTACAGACCAAACTCATCTTT.